These 11 T cell receptor beta chains were all obtained from the same sample, sequenced in a study of cytomegalovirus exposure and HLA in healthy donors. Amplification used 60 Vbeta primers and 13 Jbeta primers. Sequenced by immunoSEQ multiplex PCR; TCRdb stores in-frame clones only, minus some. The sample has fewer than 95,000 clones; under 85% are singletons. Sequencing was done on a sample of PBMCs. The receptors here all came from a middle-aged woman in good health and CMV-seropositive.

The rearrangement uses TRBV7-2 and TRBJ2-1; D remains unclear. CDR1 is SGHTA and CDR2 is FQGNSA in the germline V gene. CDR3 length: 16 residues. Trimming left V 1 base short and J 5 bases short, with 15 bases between. In DNA, the CDR3 is TGTGCCAGCAGCTTAGTAGCTAACGGCTGGAACAATGAGCAGTTCTTC. This codes for CASSLVANGWNNEQFF.

This clone was counted once. The same CDR3 also results from other DNA sequences found in this sample. This chain uses TRBV5-1 with TRBJ2-7; TRBD1 matches at 9 bases. V dropped 0 bases and J dropped 2; count of bases not matched to a gene: 0. CDR1 is SGHRS and CDR2 is YFSETQ in the germline V gene. CDR3 length: 14 residues. The CDR3, as DNA: TGCGCCAGCAGCTTGGGACAGGGGGCCTACGAGCAGTACTTC. Translated: CASSLGQGAYEQYF.

This clone was picked up a small number of times. The chain recombines TRBV4-1 with TRBJ1-5, with D possibly being TRBD1 (5 bases). This CDR3 contains 15 residues. Between the trimmed V and J ends, which lost 0 bases and 3 bases, there was a span of 9 bases. CDR1 and CDR2 (germline): MGHRA, YSYEKL. Here the CDR3 reads CASSQDRTLNQPQHF. As DNA, the CDR3 is TGCGCCAGCAGCCAAGATCGGACACTCAATCAGCCCCAGCATTTT.

The chain is built from TRBV9 and TRBJ1-1, with D unclear. Germline CDR1 SGDLS, CDR2 YYNGEE. This CDR3 is 16 amino acids long. Trimming left V 3 bases short and J 6 bases short, with 21 bases between. The CDR3 region is CASSATPLGGDAEAFF. As DNA, the CDR3 is TGTGCCAGCAGCGCAACTCCCTTAGGAGGTGATGCTGAAGCTTTCTTT.

This clone was seen a handful of times. The gene calls are TRBV4-1 and TRBJ2-3, with 8 nucleotides matching TRBD2. V lost 1 base, J lost 2 bases, and 11 bases stayed unmatched. CDR1 is MGHRA, CDR2 YSYEKL, per germline. The CDR3 covers 18 residues. The CDR3 here is CASSQVRSGGGSTDTQYF. The DNA for the CDR3 is TGCGCCAGCAGCCAAGTTCGGTCCGGGGGGGGCTCCACAGATACGCAGTATTTT.

The chain employs TRBV30 and TRBJ1-5, with D tentatively TRBD1 (6 bases). V was clipped by 3 bases and J by 7 bases, with 13 bases between them. The CDR3 loop spans 13 amino acids. The germline V gene has CDR1 GTSNPN and CDR2 SVGIG (reference sequence). This CDR3 reads CAWSRDIWQPQHF. In DNA form, the CDR3 reads TGTGCCTGGAGCCGGGACATCTGGCAGCCCCAGCATTTT.

CDR3 region: CASSYDAGGYEQYF. CDR3 coding DNA: TGTGCCAGCAGTTACGATGCGGGAGGCTACGAGCAGTACTTC. This chain connects TRBV6-6 to TRBJ2-7; 8 nucleotides line up with TRBD2. Germline assignment: CDR1 MNHNY and CDR2 SVGAGI (reference sequence). After removal of 2 bases from V and 3 bases from J, the junction contained 3 bases not matched to a gene. The CDR3 extends over 14 amino acids.

The rearrangement joins TRBV28 to TRBJ1-2, with D possibly matching TRBD1 (5 bases). V gave up 6 bases and J gave up 1 base, with 15 bases separating them. CDR1 and CDR2 (germline): MDHEN, SYDVKM. The CDR3 runs 15 residues. The CDR3 region has the DNA TGTGCCAGCAGCTCGCCTGGGGGGGGTAACTATGGCTACACCTTC. It yields the protein CASSSPGGGNYGYTF.

This chain links TRBV6-5 with TRBJ1-1; 7 bases are a match to TRBD1. Germline V gene sequence: CDR1 MNHEY, CDR2 SVGAGI. The junction had 10 bases not matched to a gene; V was cut back by 5 bases and J by 7 bases. There are 14 residues in the CDR3. The CDR3 DNA reads TGTGCCAGCAGTGCGACGACAGGGCCAATTGAAGCTTTCTTT. Translation: CASSATTGPIEAFF.

Only a few counts were recorded for this clone. The V call is TRBV5-5, the J call TRBJ1-3; maybe TRBD1 (6 bases). The CDR3 is 14 amino acids. Germline V CDR1 and CDR2: SGHKS, YYEKEE (reference sequence). Trimming stripped 2 bases from V and 4 bases from J, with 10 bases between. This chain's CDR3 is CASSFTGLGNTIYF. The CDR3, as DNA: TGTGCCAGCAGCTTTACAGGGTTAGGAAACACCATATATTTT. The entire variable domain, with the rest obtained from reference TRBV5-5 and TRBJ1-3, is as follows: DAGVTQSPTHLIKTRGQQVTLRCSPISGHKSVSWYQQVLGQGPQFIFQYYEKEERGRGNFPDRFSARQFPNYSSELNVNALLLGDSALYLCASSFTGLGNTIYFGEGSWLTVV.

The chain carries TRBV4-2 and TRBJ1-2, with D possibly matching TRBD1 (6 bases). CDR1 and CDR2 from the germline V gene are LGHNA and YNFKEQ. The CDR3 contains 16 residues. V was pared by 3 bases and J by 2 bases, with 16 bases between. As DNA, the CDR3 is TGTGCCAGCAGCCATCCCGAGGGGGGGCGGAACTATGGCTACACCTTC. Translation: CASSHPEGGRNYGYTF.